This T cell receptor beta chain was captured in a study of human T cells and chemical hapten exposure. Across the study: 2% DPC was applied to roughly 2 cm by roughly 2 cm of upper inner arm skin for sensitization. Variability of per-sample TCR yields stemmed mainly from small differences in pooled library volume. A mostly female patient group had alopecia areata, totalis or universalis.

The V and J ends lost 2 bases and 2 bases, in that order; junction bases with no gene match: 2. Germline V gives CDR1 KGHSH, CDR2 LQKENI. CDR3 length: 15 amino acids. Unique molecular identifiers were affixed to discrete cDNA molecules within the library. Using its own MiXCR run on the RACE reads, TCRdb lists one record per CDR3 protein. This table has approximately 180,000 distinct CDR3 sequences, around 30% appearing once. Time point reported: pre-sensitization, week 0. Treatment given: therapeutic diphenylcyclopropenone sensitization with weekly scalp DPC. This TCR was recovered from a young woman with alopecia areata. Some clones in this sample may be carry-over from other donors' samples. Specimen: whole blood, collected in connection with sensitization to the hapten diphenylcyclopropenone (DPC). V gene TRBV18 combines with J gene TRBJ2-5; 10 positions match TRBD2. This chain's CDR3 is CASSPSGGVQETQYF. CDR3 in DNA: TGTGCCAGCTCACCAAGCGGGGGGGTTCAAGAGACCCAGTACTTC.